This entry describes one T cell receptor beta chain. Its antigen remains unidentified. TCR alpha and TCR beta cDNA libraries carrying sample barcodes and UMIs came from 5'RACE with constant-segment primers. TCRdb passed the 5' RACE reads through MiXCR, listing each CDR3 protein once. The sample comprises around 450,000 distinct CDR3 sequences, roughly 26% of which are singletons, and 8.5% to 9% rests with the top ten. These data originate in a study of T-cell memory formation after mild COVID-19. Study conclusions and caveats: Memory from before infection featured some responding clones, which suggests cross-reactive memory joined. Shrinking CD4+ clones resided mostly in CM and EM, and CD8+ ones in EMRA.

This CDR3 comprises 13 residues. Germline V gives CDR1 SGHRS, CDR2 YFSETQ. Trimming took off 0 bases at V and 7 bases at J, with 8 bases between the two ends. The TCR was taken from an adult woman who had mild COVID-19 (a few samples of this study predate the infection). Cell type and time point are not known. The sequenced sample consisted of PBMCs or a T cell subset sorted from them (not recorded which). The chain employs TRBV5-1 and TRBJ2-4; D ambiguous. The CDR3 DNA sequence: TGCGCCAGCAGCTTGGGTGGTGAGAACATTCAGTACTTC. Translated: CASSLGGENIQYF.